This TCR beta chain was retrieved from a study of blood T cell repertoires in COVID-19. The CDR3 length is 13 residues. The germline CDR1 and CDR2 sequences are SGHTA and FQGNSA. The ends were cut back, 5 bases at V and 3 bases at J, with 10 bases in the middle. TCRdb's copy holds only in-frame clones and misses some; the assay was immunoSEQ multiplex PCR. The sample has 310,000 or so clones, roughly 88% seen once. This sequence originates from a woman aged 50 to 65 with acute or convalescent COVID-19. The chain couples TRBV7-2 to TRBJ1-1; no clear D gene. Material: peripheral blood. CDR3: CASSNPQDTEAFF. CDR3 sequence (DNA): TGTGCCAGCAGCAACCCTCAGGACACTGAAGCTTTCTTT.